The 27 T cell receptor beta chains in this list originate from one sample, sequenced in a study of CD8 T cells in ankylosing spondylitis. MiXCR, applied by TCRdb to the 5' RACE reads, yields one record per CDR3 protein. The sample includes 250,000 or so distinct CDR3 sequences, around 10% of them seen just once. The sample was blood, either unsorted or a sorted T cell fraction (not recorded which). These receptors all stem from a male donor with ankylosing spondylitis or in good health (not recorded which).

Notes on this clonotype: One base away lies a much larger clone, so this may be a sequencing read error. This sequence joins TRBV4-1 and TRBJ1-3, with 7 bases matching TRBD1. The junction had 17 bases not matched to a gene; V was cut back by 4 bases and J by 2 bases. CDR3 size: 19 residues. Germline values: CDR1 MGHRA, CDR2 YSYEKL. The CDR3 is CASSPVGLRDRAAGNTIYF. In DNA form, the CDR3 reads TGCGCCAGCAGCCCCGTGGGCCTCCGCGACAGGGCCGCTGGAAACACCATATATTTT.

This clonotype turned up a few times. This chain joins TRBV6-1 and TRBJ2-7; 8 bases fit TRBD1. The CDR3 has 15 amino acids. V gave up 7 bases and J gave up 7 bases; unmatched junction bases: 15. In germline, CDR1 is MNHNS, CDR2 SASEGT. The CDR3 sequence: CASTPTGHRTGEQYF. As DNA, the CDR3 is TGTGCCAGCACGCCTACGGGACATCGGACAGGGGAGCAGTACTTC.

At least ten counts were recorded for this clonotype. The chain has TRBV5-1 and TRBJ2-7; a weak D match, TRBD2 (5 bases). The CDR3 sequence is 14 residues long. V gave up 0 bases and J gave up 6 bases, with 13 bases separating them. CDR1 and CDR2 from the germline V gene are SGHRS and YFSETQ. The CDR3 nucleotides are TGCGCCAGCAGCTTGGACCGCGGGTCCGGCGAGCAGTACTTC. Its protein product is CASSLDRGSGEQYF.

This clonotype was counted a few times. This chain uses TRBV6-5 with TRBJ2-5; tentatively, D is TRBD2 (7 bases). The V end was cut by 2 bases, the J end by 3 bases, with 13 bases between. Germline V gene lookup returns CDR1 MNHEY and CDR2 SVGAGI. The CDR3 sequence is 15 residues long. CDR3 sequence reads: CASSYGLGGKETQYF. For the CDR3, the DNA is TGTGCCAGCAGTTACGGACTAGGGGGTAAAGAGACCCAGTACTTC.

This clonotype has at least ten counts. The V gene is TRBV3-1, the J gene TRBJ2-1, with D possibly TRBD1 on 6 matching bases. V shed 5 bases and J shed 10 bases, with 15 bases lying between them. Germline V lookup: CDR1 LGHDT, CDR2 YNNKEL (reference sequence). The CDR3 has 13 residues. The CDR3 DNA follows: TGTGCCAGCAGCACCCACAGGGCCGAGGAGCAGTTCTTC. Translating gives CASSTHRAEEQFF.

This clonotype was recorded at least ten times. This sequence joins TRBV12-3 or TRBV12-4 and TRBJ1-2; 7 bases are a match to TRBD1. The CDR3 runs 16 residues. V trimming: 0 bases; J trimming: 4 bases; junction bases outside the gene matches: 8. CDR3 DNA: TGTGCCAGCAGTTTAGCCACAGGGGCGGTGCTCTATGGCTACACCTTC. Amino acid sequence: CASSLATGAVLYGYTF.

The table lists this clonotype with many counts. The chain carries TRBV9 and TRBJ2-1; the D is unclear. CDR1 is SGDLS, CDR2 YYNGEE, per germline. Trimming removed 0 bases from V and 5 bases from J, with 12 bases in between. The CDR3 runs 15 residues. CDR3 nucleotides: TGTGCCAGCAGCGTAGATCCAGTCCCAGACAATGAGCAGTTCTTC. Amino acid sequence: CASSVDPVPDNEQFF.

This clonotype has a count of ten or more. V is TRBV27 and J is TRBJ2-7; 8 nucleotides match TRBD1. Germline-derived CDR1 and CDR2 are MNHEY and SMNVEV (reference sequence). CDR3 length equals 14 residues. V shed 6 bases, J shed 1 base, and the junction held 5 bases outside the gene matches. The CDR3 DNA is TGTGCCAGCAGCCGAAGGACAGGGTCCTACGAGCAGTACTTC. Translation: CASSRRTGSYEQYF.

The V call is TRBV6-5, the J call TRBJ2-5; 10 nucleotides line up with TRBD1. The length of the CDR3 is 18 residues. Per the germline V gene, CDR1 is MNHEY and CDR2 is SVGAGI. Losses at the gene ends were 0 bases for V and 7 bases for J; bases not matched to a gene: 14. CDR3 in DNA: TGTGCCAGCAGTTACTCGGAGTTAGGTGGACAGGGGGGGGGGACCCAGTACTTC. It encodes CASSYSELGGQGGGTQYF.

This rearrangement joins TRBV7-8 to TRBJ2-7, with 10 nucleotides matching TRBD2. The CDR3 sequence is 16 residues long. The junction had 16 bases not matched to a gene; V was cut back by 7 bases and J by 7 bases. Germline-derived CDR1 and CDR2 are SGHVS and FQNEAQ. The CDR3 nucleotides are TGTGCCAGCACCGAACGAAGGACTAGCGGAGCTCAGGAGCAGTACTTC. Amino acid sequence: CASTERRTSGAQEQYF.

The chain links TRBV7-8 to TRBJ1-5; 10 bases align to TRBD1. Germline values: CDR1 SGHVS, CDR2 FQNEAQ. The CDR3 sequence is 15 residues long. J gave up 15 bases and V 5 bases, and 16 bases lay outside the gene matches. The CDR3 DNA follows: TGTGCCAGCAGCATGCCGGGACAGGGGCTAAACAGCTGGCATTTT. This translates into CASSMPGQGLNSWHF.

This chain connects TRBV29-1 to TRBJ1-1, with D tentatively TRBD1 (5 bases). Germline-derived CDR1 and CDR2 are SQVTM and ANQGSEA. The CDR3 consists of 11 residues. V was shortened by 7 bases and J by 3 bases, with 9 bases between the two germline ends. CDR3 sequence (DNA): TGCAGCGCCGGGGGTTACACTGAAGCTTTCTTT. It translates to CSAGGYTEAFF.

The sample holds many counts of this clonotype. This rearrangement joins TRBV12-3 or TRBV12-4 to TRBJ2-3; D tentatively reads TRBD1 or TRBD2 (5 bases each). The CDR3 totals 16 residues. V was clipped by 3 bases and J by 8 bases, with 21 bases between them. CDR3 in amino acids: CASSLGDGRQGATQYF. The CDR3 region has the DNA TGTGCCAGCAGTTTGGGTGACGGGCGCCAGGGAGCTACGCAGTATTTT.

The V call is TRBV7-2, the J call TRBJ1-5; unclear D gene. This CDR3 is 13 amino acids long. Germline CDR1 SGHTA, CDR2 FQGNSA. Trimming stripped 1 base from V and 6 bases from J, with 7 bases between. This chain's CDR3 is CASSLGGVQPQHF. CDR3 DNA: TGTGCCAGCAGCTTAGGGGGAGTTCAGCCCCAGCATTTT.

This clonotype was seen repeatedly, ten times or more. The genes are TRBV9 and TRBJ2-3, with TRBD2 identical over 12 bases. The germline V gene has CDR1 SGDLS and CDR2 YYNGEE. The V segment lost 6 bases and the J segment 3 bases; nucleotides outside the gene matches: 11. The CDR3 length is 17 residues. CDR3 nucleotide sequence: TGTGCCAGCACCGTGAGTTCTAGCGGGGGGGCGACAGATACGCAGTATTTT. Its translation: CASTVSSSGGATDTQYF.

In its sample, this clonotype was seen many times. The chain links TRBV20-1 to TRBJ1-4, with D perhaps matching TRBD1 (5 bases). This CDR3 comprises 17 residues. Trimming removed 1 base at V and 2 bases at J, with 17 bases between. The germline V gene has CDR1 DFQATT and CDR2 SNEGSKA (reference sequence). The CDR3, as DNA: TGCAGTGCTAGAGTCCTATTCCGGGGCCCGACTAATGAAAAACTGTTTTTT. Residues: CSARVLFRGPTNEKLFF.

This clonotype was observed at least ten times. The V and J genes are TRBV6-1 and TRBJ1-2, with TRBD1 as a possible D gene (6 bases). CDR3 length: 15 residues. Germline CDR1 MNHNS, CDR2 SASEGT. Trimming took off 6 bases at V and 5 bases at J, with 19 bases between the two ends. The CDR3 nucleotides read TGTGCCAGCAGCCCCACCTCAGGGGATGGGTATGGCTACACCTTC. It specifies CASSPTSGDGYGYTF.

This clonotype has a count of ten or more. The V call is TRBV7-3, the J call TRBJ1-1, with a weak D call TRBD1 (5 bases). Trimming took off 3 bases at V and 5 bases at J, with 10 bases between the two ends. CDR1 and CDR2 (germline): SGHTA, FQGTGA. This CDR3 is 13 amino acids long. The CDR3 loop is CASSFTEGTEAFF. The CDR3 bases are TGTGCCAGCAGCTTTACTGAGGGGACTGAAGCTTTCTTT.

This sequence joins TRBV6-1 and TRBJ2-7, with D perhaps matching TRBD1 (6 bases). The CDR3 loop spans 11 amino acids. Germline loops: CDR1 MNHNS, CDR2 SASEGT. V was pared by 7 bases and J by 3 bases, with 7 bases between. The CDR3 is CASIQGYEQYF. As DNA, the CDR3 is TGTGCCAGCATACAGGGCTACGAGCAGTACTTC.

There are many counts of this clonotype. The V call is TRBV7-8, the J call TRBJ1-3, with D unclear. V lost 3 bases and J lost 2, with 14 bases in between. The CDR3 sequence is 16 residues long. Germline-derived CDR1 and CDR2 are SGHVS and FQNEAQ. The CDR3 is CASSFNIGSPGNTIYF. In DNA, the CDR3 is TGTGCCAGCAGCTTTAACATAGGGTCTCCTGGAAACACCATATATTTT.

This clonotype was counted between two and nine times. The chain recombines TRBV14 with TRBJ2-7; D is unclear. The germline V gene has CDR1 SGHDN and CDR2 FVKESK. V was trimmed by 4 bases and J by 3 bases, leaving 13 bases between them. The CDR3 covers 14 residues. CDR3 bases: TGTGCCAGCAGCCCCTCGCTCATTATCTACGAGCAGTACTTC. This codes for CASSPSLIIYEQYF.

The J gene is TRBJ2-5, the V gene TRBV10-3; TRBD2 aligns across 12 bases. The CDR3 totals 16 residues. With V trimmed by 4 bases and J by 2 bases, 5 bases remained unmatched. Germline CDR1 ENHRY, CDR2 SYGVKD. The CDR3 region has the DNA TGTGCCATCAGTGGGACTAGCGGGAATCTACAAGAGACCCAGTACTTC. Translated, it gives CAISGTSGNLQETQYF.

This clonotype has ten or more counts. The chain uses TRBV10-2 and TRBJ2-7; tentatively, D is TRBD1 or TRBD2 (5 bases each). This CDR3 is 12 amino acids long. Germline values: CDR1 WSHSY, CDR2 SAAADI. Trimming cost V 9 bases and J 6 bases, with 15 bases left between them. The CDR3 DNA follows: TGCGCCAGTCGGGACCCGGAATCCGAGCAGTACTTC. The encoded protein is CASRDPESEQYF.

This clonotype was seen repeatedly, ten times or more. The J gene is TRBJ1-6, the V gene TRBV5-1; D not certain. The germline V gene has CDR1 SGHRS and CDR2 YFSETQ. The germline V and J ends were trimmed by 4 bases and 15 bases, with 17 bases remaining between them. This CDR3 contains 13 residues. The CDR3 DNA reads TGCGCCAGCAGCCTGGATGTAGGGTCTCTCCTCCACTTT. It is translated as CASSLDVGSLLHF. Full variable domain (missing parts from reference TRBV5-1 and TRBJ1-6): KAGVTQTPRYLIKTRGQQVTLSCSPISGHRSVSWYQQTPGQGLQFLFEYFSETQRNKGNFPGRFSGRQFSNSRSEMNVSTLELGDSALYLCASSLDVGSLLHFGNGTRLTVT.

CDR3 bases: TGTGCCAGCAGTCAACAGGGGGGAAATCAGTACTTC. Translated: CASSQQGGNQYF. This chain connects TRBV12-3 or TRBV12-4 to TRBJ2-4, with TRBD1 identical over 8 bases. The length of the CDR3 is 12 residues. The V segment lost 5 bases and the J segment 12 bases; nucleotides outside the gene matches: 6.

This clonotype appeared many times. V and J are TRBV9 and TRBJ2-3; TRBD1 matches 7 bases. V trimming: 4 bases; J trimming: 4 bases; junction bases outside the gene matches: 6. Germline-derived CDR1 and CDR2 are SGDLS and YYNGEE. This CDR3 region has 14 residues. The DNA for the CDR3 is TGTGCCAGCAGCACGACAGGGAACGCAGATACGCAGTATTTT. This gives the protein CASSTTGNADTQYF.

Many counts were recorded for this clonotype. The CDR3 coding sequence is TGTGCCAGCACCCCCCAGGGCTTATACAATGAGCAGTTCTTC. This gives the protein CASTPQGLYNEQFF. V and J are TRBV3-1 and TRBJ2-1; weak D call: TRBD1 (5 bases). V lost 7 bases and J lost 4, with 14 bases in between. The CDR3 contains 14 residues. Germline lookup yields CDR1 LGHDT and CDR2 YNNKEL (reference sequence).